The next 13 T cell receptor beta chains were all read from a single sample in a study of blood T cells in healthy people across ages. Then a second PCR, running roughly 7 to 11 cycles, was carried out with a sample-barcoded 5' primer and a J-beta primer mix. MiXCR was run by TCRdb on the 5' RACE reads, yielding one entry per CDR3 protein. Found here are 270,000 or so distinct CDR3 sequences, roughly a quarter of them singletons; the top ten hold 25% to 30%. Sequencing used blood. The receptor set was obtained from a woman aged 70 to 79 in good health.

V usage is TRBV24-1 and J usage is TRBJ2-1; D ambiguous. The germline CDR1 and CDR2 sequences are KGHDR and SFDVKD. The CDR3 is 14 residues long. V was pared by 5 bases and J by 9 bases, with 16 bases between. CDR3: CATSVAESRAEQFF. As DNA, the CDR3 is TGTGCCACCAGTGTAGCAGAGTCTCGGGCTGAGCAGTTCTTC.

This clonotype was observed once. The chain links TRBV28 to TRBJ1-1; D perhaps matches TRBD1 (6 bases). Germline V gene lookup returns CDR1 MDHEN and CDR2 SYDVKM. Trimming left V 8 bases short and J 0 bases short, with 16 bases between. The CDR3 runs to 15 residues. This chain's CDR3 is CASGGQQLMNTEAFF. CDR3 DNA: TGTGCCAGCGGGGGCCAACAATTAATGAACACTGAAGCTTTCTTT. Complete variable domain (other parts from reference TRBV28 and TRBJ1-1): DVKVTQSSRYLVKRTGEKVFLECVQDMDHENMFWYRQDPGLGLRLIYFSYDVKMKEKGDIPEGYSVSREKKERFSLILESASTNQTSMYLCASGGQQLMNTEAFFGQGTRLTVV.

The chain links TRBV9 to TRBJ1-1, with 7 bases lining up with TRBD1. The V gene end was trimmed by 3 bases and the J gene end by 5 bases; junction bases not matched to a gene: 10. This CDR3 comprises 15 residues. Germline assignment: CDR1 SGDLS and CDR2 YYNGEE. The CDR3 sequence: CASSAATGKGTEAFF. Written as DNA, the CDR3 is TGTGCCAGCAGCGCAGCGACAGGGAAAGGGACTGAAGCTTTCTTT.

The V gene is TRBV7-2, the J gene TRBJ2-7; maybe TRBD2 (6 bases). Near its end, the DNA agrees better with TRBJ2-1, so the J call may be wrong. The CDR3 runs to 15 residues. Germline lookup yields CDR1 SGHTA and CDR2 FQGNSA. The CDR3: CASSLVYGRDNEQFF. Here the CDR3 DNA reads TGTGCCAGCAGCTTAGTATACGGGAGAGACAATGAGCAGTTCTTC.

This clonotype was counted ten times or more. This rearrangement joins TRBV29-1 to TRBJ2-5; D unclear. CDR1 is SQVTM and CDR2 is ANQGSEA in the germline V gene. This CDR3 contains 10 residues. The V and J ends lost 7 bases and 2 bases respectively, with 5 bases between them. The CDR3 region has the DNA TGCAGCGGCGTTCAAGAGACCCAGTACTTC. It yields the protein CSGVQETQYF.

This clonotype has only a few counts. The CDR3 DNA reads TGCGCCAGCAGCCAAGATGTGGTCTCAAGAGCTGGGGAGACCCAGTACTTC. Translating gives CASSQDVVSRAGETQYF. The chain carries TRBV4-1 and TRBJ2-5; D not certain. The V end was cut by 0 bases, the J end by 5 bases, with 19 bases between. CDR3 size: 17 residues. Germline CDR1 and CDR2: MGHRA and YSYEKL.

The J gene is TRBJ2-1, the V gene TRBV4-1; 8 nucleotides align to TRBD2. V dropped 1 base and J dropped 5; count of bases not matched to a gene: 7. This CDR3 is 16 amino acids long. Germline V gene lookup returns CDR1 MGHRA and CDR2 YSYEKL. The DNA of the CDR3 is TGCGCCAGCAGCCAAGTTTCTACTAGCGGCAACAATGAGCAGTTCTTC. It encodes CASSQVSTSGNNEQFF.

The V and J genes are TRBV7-3 and TRBJ2-1, with 9 bases aligning to TRBD2. Unmatched junction bases numbered 8, after V lost 2 bases and J lost 6 bases. CDR1 and CDR2 from the germline V gene are SGHTA and FQGTGA. This CDR3 comprises 16 residues. The CDR3 nucleotides read TGTGCCAGCAGCTTAGTCGGGACTAGCAGGGCCAATGAGCAGTTCTTC. Protein sequence: CASSLVGTSRANEQFF.

This chain joins TRBV15 and TRBJ2-3; weak D call: TRBD1 (7 bases). Trimming pared 1 base from V and 4 bases from J, leaving 12 bases between. This CDR3 has 15 residues. Germline lookup yields CDR1 LNHNV and CDR2 YYDKDF (reference sequence). The CDR3 here is CATSRGQGGADTQYF. The CDR3 DNA follows: TGTGCCACCAGCAGAGGGCAGGGGGGCGCAGATACGCAGTATTTT.

The chain is built from TRBV25-1 and TRBJ2-1, with TRBD1 identical over 9 bases. V shed 8 bases, J shed 1 base, and the junction held 6 bases outside the gene matches. Germline V gene sequence: CDR1 MGHDK, CDR2 SYGVNS. The CDR3 has 15 amino acids. In DNA form, the CDR3 reads TGTGCCAGCCAAAAACAGGGGGCTTCCTACAATGAGCAGTTCTTC. It is translated as CASQKQGASYNEQFF.

This clonotype showed up many times. The gene calls are TRBV29-1 and TRBJ2-5; D gene unclear. CDR3 length: 10 residues. Germline loops: CDR1 SQVTM, CDR2 ANQGSEA. V lost 4 bases and J 5 bases, leaving 5 bases between the germline ends. DNA for the CDR3: TGCAGCGTTGCCGAGGAGACCCAGTACTTC. Translating gives CSVAEETQYF.

The chain carries TRBV7-2 and TRBJ1-4; D is undetermined. V shed 1 base and J shed 9 bases, with 18 bases lying between them. This CDR3 is built from 16 residues. CDR1 is SGHTA, CDR2 FQGNSA, per germline. The CDR3 protein is CASSLDSGGGLKKLFF. CDR3 bases: TGTGCCAGCAGCTTAGATTCGGGAGGCGGCCTGAAAAAACTGTTTTTT.

The chain couples TRBV14 to TRBJ2-5, with no clear D. Germline V gene data show CDR1 as SGHDN and CDR2 as FVKESK. The ends were cut back, 0 bases at V and 8 bases at J, with 10 bases in the middle. The CDR3 runs 13 residues. The CDR3, as DNA: TGTGCCAGCAGCCAAGATCTTGTGGGAACCCAGTACTTC. As protein: CASSQDLVGTQYF.